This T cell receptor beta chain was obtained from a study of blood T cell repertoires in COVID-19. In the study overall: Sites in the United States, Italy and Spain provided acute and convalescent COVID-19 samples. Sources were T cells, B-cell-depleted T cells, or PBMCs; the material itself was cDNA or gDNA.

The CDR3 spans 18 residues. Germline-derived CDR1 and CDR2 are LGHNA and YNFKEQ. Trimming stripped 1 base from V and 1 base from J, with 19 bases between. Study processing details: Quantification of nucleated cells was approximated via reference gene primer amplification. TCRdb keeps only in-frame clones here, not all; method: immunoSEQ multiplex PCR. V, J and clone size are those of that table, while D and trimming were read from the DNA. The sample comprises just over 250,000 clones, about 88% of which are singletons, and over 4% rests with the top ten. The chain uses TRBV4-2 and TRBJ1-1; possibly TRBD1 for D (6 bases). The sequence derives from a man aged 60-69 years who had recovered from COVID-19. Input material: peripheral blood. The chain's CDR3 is CASSQGGGLGWPNTEAFF. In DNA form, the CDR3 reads TGTGCCAGCAGCCAAGGCGGGGGGCTCGGGTGGCCGAACACTGAAGCTTTCTTT.